What follows are 17 T cell receptor beta chains derived from one specimen sequenced in a study of human T cells and chemical hapten exposure. Time point here: patch test 1, 2 weeks after DPC sensitization. Treatment specified: therapeutic diphenylcyclopropenone sensitization with weekly scalp DPC. Each CDR3 protein gets one entry after TCRdb re-called the RACE reads with MiXCR. The data contain 150,000 to 200,000 distinct CDR3 sequences, around 15% of them singletons. This specimen was whole blood, taken in connection with sensitization to the hapten diphenylcyclopropenone (DPC). These receptors all come from a woman in her 30s with alopecia areata. Some clones in this sample may be carry-over from other donors' samples.

This clonotype has ten or more counts. The chain is built from TRBV12-3 or TRBV12-4 and TRBJ2-1; TRBD2 aligns across 14 bases. The length of the CDR3 is 17 residues. The V and J ends lost 3 bases and 4 bases, in that order; junction bases with no gene match: 5. The CDR3 bases are TGTGCCAGCAGTTTTGGACTAGCGGGGGGTATTTACAATGAGCAGTTCTTC. Translating it yields CASSFGLAGGIYNEQFF.

This clonotype has at least ten counts. The rearrangement links TRBV29-1 to TRBJ1-2, with D possibly being TRBD1 (5 bases). Trimming left V 0 bases short and J 4 bases short, with 9 bases between. CDR1 is SQVTM, CDR2 ANQGSEA, per germline. This CDR3 is built from 13 residues. CDR3 in DNA: TGCAGCGTTGAAGATGGGACGTCCTATGGCTACACCTTC. It yields the protein CSVEDGTSYGYTF.

The chain carries TRBV20-1 and TRBJ1-1; D is ambiguous. CDR1 is DFQATT, CDR2 SNEGSKA, per germline (reference sequence). Trimming stripped 4 bases from V and 4 bases from J, with 7 bases between. This CDR3 region has 11 residues. The CDR3 loop is CSAKVFTEAFF. The CDR3 DNA reads TGCAGTGCTAAGGTGTTCACTGAAGCTTTCTTT.

This rearrangement joins TRBV6-1 to TRBJ1-5; TRBD1 matches 7 bases. The V gene end was trimmed by 5 bases and the J gene end by 7 bases; junction bases not matched to a gene: 8. Germline V gene lookup returns CDR1 MNHNS and CDR2 SASEGT. The CDR3 has 14 amino acids. The CDR3 DNA reads TGTGCCAGCAGTTCCCGGGACAGTGGACAGCCCCAGCATTTT. This translates into CASSSRDSGQPQHF.

The rearrangement joins TRBV28 to TRBJ1-1, with TRBD1 identical over 7 bases. Germline V gene sequence: CDR1 MDHEN, CDR2 SYDVKM. This CDR3 spans 12 amino acids. The V and J ends lost 6 bases and 11 bases, in that order; junction bases with no gene match: 9. The chain's CDR3 is CASSPDRVRAFF. CDR3 nucleotides: TGTGCCAGCAGCCCAGACAGGGTAAGGGCTTTCTTT. The variable domain in full, with the rest retrieved from reference TRBV28 and TRBJ1-1, is DVKVTQSSRYLVKRTGEKVFLECVQDMDHENMFWYRQDPGLGLRLIYFSYDVKMKEKGDIPEGYSVSREKKERFSLILESASTNQTSMYLCASSPDRVRAFFGQGTRLTVV.

Concerning this clonotype itself: A single base separates this from a much larger clone, so it may be a read error. The chain has TRBV18 and TRBJ2-1; D possibly uses TRBD1 or TRBD2 (5 bases each). Per the germline V gene, CDR1 is KGHSH and CDR2 is LQKENI. This CDR3 is 19 amino acids long. With 0 bases removed from V and 0 bases from J, the gap between germline ends came to 18 bases. For the CDR3, the DNA is TGTGCCAGCTCACCACCAGCTTCCCACAAGGGGAGCTCCTACAATGAGCAGTTCTTC. It is translated as CASSPPASHKGSSYNEQFF.

This clonotype has at least ten counts. At one end the junction does not follow the germline gene, possibly because of a read error. The chain recombines TRBV7-7 with TRBJ2-2; D remains unclear. CDR1 SSHAT and CDR2 FNYEAQ come from the germline V gene (reference sequence). The length of the CDR3 is 13 residues. CDR3 region: CASSLGSIGELFF. The CDR3 coding sequence is TGTGCTAGCAGCTTAGGAAGTATCGGGGAGCTGTTTTTT. The whole variable domain, filled in from reference TRBV7-7 and TRBJ2-2, reads GAGVSQSPRYKVTKRGQDVTLRCDPISSHATLYWYQQALGQGPEFLTYFNYEAQPDKSGLPSDRFSAERPEGSISTLTIQRTEQRDSAMYRCASSLGSIGELFFGEGSRLTVL.

This clonotype occurred many times. The V call is TRBV29-1, the J call TRBJ2-7; TRBD1 matches 8 bases. J was trimmed by 2 bases and V by 7 bases; bases with no gene match: 7. Per the germline V gene, CDR1 is SQVTM and CDR2 is ANQGSEA. The CDR3 is 13 amino acids. DNA for the CDR3: TGCAGCGCTGAGACAGGGGTTCCCTACGAGCAGTACTTC. It codes for CSAETGVPYEQYF.

The rearrangement links TRBV6-2 or TRBV6-3 to TRBJ2-3; tentative D call: TRBD2 (5 bases). Trimming stripped 10 bases from V and 2 bases from J, with 19 bases between. The CDR3 loop spans 15 amino acids. CDR1 is MNHEY, CDR2 SVGEGT, per germline. In DNA form, the CDR3 reads TGTGCCACCTCGGGAACCCAGGTGCTCACAGATACGCAGTATTTT. The encoded protein is CATSGTQVLTDTQYF.

This clonotype was detected ten times or more. V is TRBV15 and J is TRBJ2-7; 10 bases align to TRBD1. V was clipped by 1 base and J by 4 bases; unmatched bases: 10. The CDR3 totals 17 residues. CDR1 and CDR2 from the germline V gene are LNHNV and YYDKDF (reference sequence). The CDR3, as DNA: TGTGCCACCAGCAGAGCAGGGGGACAGGGGAAGAATTACGAGCAGTACTTC. This gives the protein CATSRAGGQGKNYEQYF.

The J gene is TRBJ2-2, the V gene TRBV7-2; D is possibly TRBD1 or TRBD2 (6 bases each). The germline V gene encodes CDR1 SGHTA and CDR2 FQGNSA. The V end lost 2 bases, the J end lost 5 bases, and 12 bases lay between the germline ends. The CDR3 runs 15 residues. The CDR3 region has the DNA TGTGCCAGCAGCTTAACGGGGGCAGGGACCGGGGAGCTGTTTTTT. Its translation: CASSLTGAGTGELFF.

The table lists this clonotype with many counts. V usage is TRBV2 and J usage is TRBJ1-1; D is perhaps TRBD1 (6 bases). Trimming shortened V by 0 bases and J by 1 base, and 12 bases separated the two germline ends. The CDR3 totals 16 residues. The V gene's germline CDR1 is SNHLY and CDR2 FYNNEI. The CDR3 loop reads CASSEALGGANTEAFF. CDR3 in DNA: TGTGCCAGCAGTGAAGCGCTTGGGGGGGCGAACACTGAAGCTTTCTTT.

The chain employs TRBV29-1 and TRBJ1-2; the D is unclear. V lost 7 bases and J 4 bases, leaving 13 bases between the germline ends. Germline V gene data show CDR1 as SQVTM and CDR2 as ANQGSEA. CDR3 length: 12 amino acids. The CDR3 loop is CSAEDGFYGYTF. The CDR3, as DNA: TGCAGCGCTGAGGACGGCTTCTATGGCTACACCTTC.

This clonotype was detected a few times. The V call is TRBV7-6, the J call TRBJ1-3, with 9 bases fitting TRBD1. Germline V gene sequence: CDR1 SGHVS, CDR2 FNYEAQ. V shed 5 bases and J 4 bases; nucleotides not matched to a gene: 15. The CDR3 is 18 amino acids. Written as DNA, the CDR3 is TGTGCCAGCAGCCCACTTACCCCACAGGGGGCGGCAGGAAACACCATATATTTT. The encoded protein is CASSPLTPQGAAGNTIYF.

The chain employs TRBV29-1 and TRBJ1-3; no definite D call. The V end was cut by 2 bases, the J end by 1 base, with 6 bases between. The CDR3 sequence is 13 residues long. In germline, CDR1 is SQVTM, CDR2 ANQGSEA. CDR3 amino acids: CSVELGSGNTIYF. In DNA form, the CDR3 reads TGCAGCGTTGAATTGGGATCTGGAAACACCATATATTTT.

In its sample, this clonotype was seen many times. This chain links TRBV7-3 with TRBJ2-2; D may be TRBD1 (6 bases). CDR1 and CDR2 (germline): SGHTA, FQGTGA. V gave up 4 bases and J gave up 1 base, with 10 bases separating them. The CDR3 is made up of 15 amino acids. For the CDR3, the DNA is TGTGCCAGCAGCTCCAGGACAGAGAACACCGGGGAGCTGTTTTTT. Translating gives CASSSRTENTGELFF.

Many counts were recorded for this clonotype. The chain has TRBV3-1 and TRBJ1-4; the D is unclear. The germline CDR1 and CDR2 sequences are LGHDT and YNNKEL (reference sequence). The V gene lost 1 base and the J gene lost 8 bases, with 14 bases spanning the gap. CDR3 length: 15 amino acids. The CDR3 loop is CASSQGLLGYEKLFF. CDR3 coding DNA: TGTGCCAGCAGCCAAGGCCTTCTGGGGTACGAAAAACTGTTTTTT.